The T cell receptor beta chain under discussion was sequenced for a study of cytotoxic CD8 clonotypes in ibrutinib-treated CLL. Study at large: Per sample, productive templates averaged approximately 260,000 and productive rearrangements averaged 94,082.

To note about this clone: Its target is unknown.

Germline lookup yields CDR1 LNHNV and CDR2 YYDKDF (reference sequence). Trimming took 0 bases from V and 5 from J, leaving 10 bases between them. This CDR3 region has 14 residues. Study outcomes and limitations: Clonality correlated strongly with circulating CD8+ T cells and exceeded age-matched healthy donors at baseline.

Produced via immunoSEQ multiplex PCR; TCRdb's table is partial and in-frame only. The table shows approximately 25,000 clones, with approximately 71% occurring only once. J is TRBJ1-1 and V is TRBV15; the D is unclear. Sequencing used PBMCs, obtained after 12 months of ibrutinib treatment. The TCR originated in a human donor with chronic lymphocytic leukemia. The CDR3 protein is CATSRDVRVTEAFF. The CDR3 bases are TGTGCCACCAGCAGAGATGTAAGGGTTACTGAAGCTTTCTTT.